This is a list of T cell receptor beta chains from one sample in a study of identical twins. TCRdb processed the 5' RACE reads anew with MiXCR; each CDR3 protein has one entry. This sample carries fewer than 500,000 distinct CDR3 sequences, 24% of them seen once, and the ten largest clones take around 3%. The sample was also reused in another study, on T cells expressing NK-cell markers.

Material for sequencing was CD4+ T cells sorted from blood. The receptor set was obtained from a woman aged 18 to 35 in good health. The CDR3 runs from the conserved cysteine through the conserved F or W. The order of the fields is D gene, clone size, V gene, J gene, CDR3 protein, CDR3 DNA. D genes are given only for firm matches. Expanded clones get a size class; other rows say once, few or many, or leave the size out.

>-|-|TRBV14|TRBJ1-1
CASSRNSGTEAFF
TGTGCCAGCAGCCGTAACTCGGGCACTGAAGCTTTCTTT
>-|few|TRBV10-3|TRBJ2-5
CAIRRGAQETQYF
TGTGCCATCCGCCGGGGGGCTCAAGAGACCCAGTACTTC
>-|-|TRBV20-1|TRBJ2-1
CSARKRANYNEQFF
TGCAGTGCTAGAAAGCGGGCTAACTACAATGAGCAGTTCTTC
>-|-|TRBV20-1|TRBJ2-7
CSARDFAGVEQYF
TGCAGTGCTAGAGATTTTGCTGGGGTAGAGCAGTACTTC
>TRBD2|-|TRBV20-1|TRBJ2-3
CSAPGGLAGGPADTQYF
TGCAGTGCTCCAGGGGGACTAGCGGGAGGGCCGGCAGATACGCAGTATTTT
>-|few|TRBV7-8|TRBJ2-5
CASSLGGDQETQYF
TGTGCCAGCAGCTTAGGTGGCGACCAAGAGACCCAGTACTTC
>TRBD1|few|TRBV6-5|TRBJ1-1
CASSSGTGREAFF
TGTGCCAGCAGTTCCGGGACAGGGCGTGAAGCTTTCTTT
>-|-|TRBV18|TRBJ2-5
CASSPPRGYQETQYF
TGTGCCAGCTCACCACCGCGGGGCTACCAAGAGACCCAGTACTTC
>TRBD1|-|TRBV20-1|TRBJ2-4
CSARGQGKNIQYF
TGCAGTGCTAGAGGACAGGGGAAAAACATTCAGTACTTC
>-|-|TRBV5-8|TRBJ2-6
CASSRGTVPGANVLTF
TGTGCCAGCAGCCGGGGGACCGTCCCTGGGGCCAACGTCCTGACTTTC
>-|many|TRBV4-1|TRBJ1-2
CASSQDRNYGYTF
TGCGCCAGCAGCCAAGATCGGAACTATGGCTACACCTTC
>-|few|TRBV5-1|TRBJ2-5
CASSFGGGQETQYF
TGCGCCAGCAGCTTCGGAGGGGGACAAGAGACCCAGTACTTC
>-|few|TRBV12-3/TRBV12-4|TRBJ1-2
CASSPRGSDGGYTF
TGTGCCAGCAGTCCGCGGGGGTCTGATGGTGGCTACACCTTC
>-|-|TRBV20-1|TRBJ1-2
CSARAGQSGGYTF
TGCAGTGCTAGAGCTGGCCAGTCTGGAGGCTACACCTTC
>-|-|TRBV20-1|TRBJ2-1
CSPTRGDEQFF
TGCAGCCCTACGAGGGGTGATGAGCAGTTCTTC
>-|-|TRBV7-9|TRBJ1-1
CASSYGFGAFF
TGTGCCAGCAGTTACGGTTTTGGTGCTTTCTTT
>-|many|TRBV5-1|TRBJ1-1
CASSSGGRNTEAFF
TGCGCCAGCAGCTCCGGAGGCAGGAACACTGAAGCTTTCTTT
>-|many|TRBV20-1|TRBJ1-5
CSARDRYQPQHF
TGCAGTGCTAGGGACAGATATCAGCCCCAGCATTTT
>-|few|TRBV12-5|TRBJ1-1
CASGLGGHLNTEAFF
TGTGCTAGTGGTTTAGGGGGACACTTGAACACTGAAGCTTTCTTT
>-|-|TRBV6-2/TRBV6-3|TRBJ2-4
CASSYREGDIQYF
TGTGCCAGCAGTTACAGGGAGGGGGACATTCAGTACTTC
>TRBD2|few|TRBV6-5|TRBJ2-3
CASSYRLAMGTDTQYF
TGTGCCAGCAGTTACCGACTAGCGATGGGCACAGATACGCAGTATTTT
>-|many|TRBV12-3/TRBV12-4|TRBJ1-4
CASSQDPQSGEKLFF
TGTGCCAGCAGTCAGGACCCTCAAAGTGGTGAAAAACTGTTTTTT
>-|few|TRBV4-2|TRBJ1-5
CASSQSGAFSNQPQHF
TGTGCCAGCAGCCAATCAGGGGCTTTTAGCAATCAGCCCCAGCATTTT
>TRBD1|-|TRBV9|TRBJ2-7
CASSADRDEQYF
TGTGCCAGCAGCGCCGACAGGGATGAGCAGTACTTC
>-|many|TRBV7-6|TRBJ1-1
CASSLAGGEAFF
TGTGCCAGCAGCTTAGCGGGGGGTGAAGCTTTCTTT
>TRBD2|few|TRBV20-1|TRBJ2-7
CSASKLTSGGGAYEQYF
TGCAGTGCTAGTAAATTGACTAGCGGGGGCGGGGCCTACGAGCAGTACTTC
>TRBD2|-|TRBV5-1|TRBJ2-3
CASSFRTSGASTDTQYF
TGCGCCAGCAGCTTTCGGACTAGCGGGGCTAGCACAGATACGCAGTATTTT
>-|few|TRBV11-2|TRBJ1-5
CASSLNYGRNQPQHF
TGTGCCAGCAGCTTAAATTATGGTCGCAATCAGCCCCAGCATTTT
>-|few|TRBV29-1|TRBJ1-2
CSVAGTRGYTF
TGCAGCGTTGCAGGCACCCGAGGCTACACCTTC